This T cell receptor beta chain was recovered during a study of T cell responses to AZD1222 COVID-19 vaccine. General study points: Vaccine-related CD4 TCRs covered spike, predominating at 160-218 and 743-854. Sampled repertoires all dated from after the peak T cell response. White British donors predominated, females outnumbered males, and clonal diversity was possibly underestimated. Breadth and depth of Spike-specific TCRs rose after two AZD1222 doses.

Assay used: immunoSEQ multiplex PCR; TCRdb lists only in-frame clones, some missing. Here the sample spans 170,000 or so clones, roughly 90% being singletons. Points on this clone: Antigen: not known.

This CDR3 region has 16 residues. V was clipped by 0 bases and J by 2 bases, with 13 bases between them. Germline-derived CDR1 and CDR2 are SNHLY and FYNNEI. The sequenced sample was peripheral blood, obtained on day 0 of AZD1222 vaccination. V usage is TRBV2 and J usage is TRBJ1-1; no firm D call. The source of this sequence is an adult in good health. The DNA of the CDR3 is TGTGCCAGCAGTGAAGCGGAGTCAGGTTATAACACTGAAGCTTTCTTT. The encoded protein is CASSEAESGYNTEAFF.